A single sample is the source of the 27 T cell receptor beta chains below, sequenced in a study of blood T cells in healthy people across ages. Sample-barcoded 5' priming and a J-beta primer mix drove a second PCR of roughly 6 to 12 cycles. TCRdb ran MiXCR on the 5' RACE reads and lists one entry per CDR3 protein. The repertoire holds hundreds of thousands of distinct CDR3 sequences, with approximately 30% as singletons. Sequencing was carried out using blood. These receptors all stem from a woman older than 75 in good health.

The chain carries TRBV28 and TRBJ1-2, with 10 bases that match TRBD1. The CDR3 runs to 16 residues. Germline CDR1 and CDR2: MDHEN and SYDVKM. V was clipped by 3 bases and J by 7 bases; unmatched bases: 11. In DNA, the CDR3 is TGTGCCAGCAGTTTTCTGACAGGGGGCGCAAGGAGTGGCTACACCTTC. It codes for CASSFLTGGARSGYTF.

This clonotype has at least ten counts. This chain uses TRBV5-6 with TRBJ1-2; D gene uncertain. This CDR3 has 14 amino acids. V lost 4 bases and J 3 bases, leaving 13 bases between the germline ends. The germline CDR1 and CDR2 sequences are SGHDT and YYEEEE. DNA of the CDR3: TGTGCCAGCAGCACCCGGGTTTCGTACTATGGCTACACCTTC. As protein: CASSTRVSYYGYTF.

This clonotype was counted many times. The CDR3 reads CASVHRLRSGAKNIQYF. The CDR3 DNA reads as TGTGCCAGCGTACACCGCCTCAGGTCAGGGGCCAAAAACATTCAGTACTTC. The J gene is TRBJ2-4, the V gene TRBV21-1; the D segment call TRBD1 is taken from the table without a DNA check. TRBV21-1 is a documented pseudogene. This CDR3 is built from 17 residues.

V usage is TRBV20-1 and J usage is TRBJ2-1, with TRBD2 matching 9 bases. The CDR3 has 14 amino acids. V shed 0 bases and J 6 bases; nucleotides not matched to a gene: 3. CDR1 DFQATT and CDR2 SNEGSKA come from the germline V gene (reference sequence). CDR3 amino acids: CSARDSGGINEQFF. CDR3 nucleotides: TGCAGTGCTAGAGATAGCGGGGGTATCAATGAGCAGTTCTTC.

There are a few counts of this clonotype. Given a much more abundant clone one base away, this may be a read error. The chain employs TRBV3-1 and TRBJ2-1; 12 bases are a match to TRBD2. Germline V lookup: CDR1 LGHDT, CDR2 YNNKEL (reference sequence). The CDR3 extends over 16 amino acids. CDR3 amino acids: CARSQTSGGPYNEQFF. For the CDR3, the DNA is TGTGCCAGAAGCCAGACTAGCGGGGGCCCATACAATGAGCAGTTCTTC.

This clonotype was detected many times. In DNA, the CDR3 is TGCGCCAGCGCCTCGGGGACAGACAATTCACCCCTCCACTTT. This translates into CASASGTDNSPLHF. The J gene is TRBJ1-6, the V gene TRBV5-1; 7 bases match TRBD1. The CDR3 consists of 14 residues. Germline V gene data show CDR1 as SGHRS and CDR2 as YFSETQ. Losses at the gene ends were 7 bases for V and 7 bases for J; bases not matched to a gene: 8. Filled out from reference TRBV5-1 and TRBJ1-6, the complete variable domain reads KAGVTQTPRYLIKTRGQQVTLSCSPISGHRSVSWYQQTPGQGLQFLFEYFSETQRNKGNFPGRFSGRQFSNSRSEMNVSTLELGDSALYLCASASGTDNSPLHFGNGTRLTVT.

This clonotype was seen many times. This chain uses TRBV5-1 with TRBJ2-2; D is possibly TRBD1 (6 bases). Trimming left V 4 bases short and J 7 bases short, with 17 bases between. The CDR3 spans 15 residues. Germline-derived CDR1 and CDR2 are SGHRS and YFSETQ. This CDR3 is CASSPRGDRDGELFF. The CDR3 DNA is TGCGCCAGCAGCCCCAGGGGTGATCGGGACGGGGAGCTGTTTTTT.

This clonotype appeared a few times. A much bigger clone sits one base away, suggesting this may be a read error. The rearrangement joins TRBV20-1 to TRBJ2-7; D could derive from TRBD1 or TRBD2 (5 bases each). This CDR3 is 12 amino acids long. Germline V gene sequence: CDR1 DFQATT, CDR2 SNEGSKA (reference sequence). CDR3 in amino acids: CSAGDPYNEQYF. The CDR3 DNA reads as TGCAGCGCTGGGGACCCCTACAATGAGCAGTACTTC.

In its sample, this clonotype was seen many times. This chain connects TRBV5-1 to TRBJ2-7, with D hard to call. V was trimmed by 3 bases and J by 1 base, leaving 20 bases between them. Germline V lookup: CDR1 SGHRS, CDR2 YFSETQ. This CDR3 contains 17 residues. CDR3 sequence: CASSSLTADGFSYEQYF. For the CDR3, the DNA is TGCGCCAGCAGCTCCTTGACTGCGGACGGGTTTTCCTACGAGCAGTACTTC. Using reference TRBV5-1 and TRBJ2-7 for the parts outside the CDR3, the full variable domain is KAGVTQTPRYLIKTRGQQVTLSCSPISGHRSVSWYQQTPGQGLQFLFEYFSETQRNKGNFPGRFSGRQFSNSRSEMNVSTLELGDSALYLCASSSLTADGFSYEQYFGPGTRLTVT.

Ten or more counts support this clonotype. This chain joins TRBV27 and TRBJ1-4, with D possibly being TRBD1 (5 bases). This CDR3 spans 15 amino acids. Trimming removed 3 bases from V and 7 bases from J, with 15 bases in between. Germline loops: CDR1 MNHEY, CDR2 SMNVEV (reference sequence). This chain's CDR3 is CASSFLLGQGEKLFF. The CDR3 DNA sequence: TGTGCCAGCAGTTTTCTCCTGGGGCAGGGTGAAAAACTGTTTTTT.

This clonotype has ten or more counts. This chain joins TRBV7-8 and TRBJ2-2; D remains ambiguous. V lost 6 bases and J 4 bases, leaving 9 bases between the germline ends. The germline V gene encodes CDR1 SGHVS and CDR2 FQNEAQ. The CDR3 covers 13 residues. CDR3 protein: CASSQDRTGELFF. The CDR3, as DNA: TGTGCCAGCAGTCAAGACCGCACCGGGGAGCTGTTTTTT.

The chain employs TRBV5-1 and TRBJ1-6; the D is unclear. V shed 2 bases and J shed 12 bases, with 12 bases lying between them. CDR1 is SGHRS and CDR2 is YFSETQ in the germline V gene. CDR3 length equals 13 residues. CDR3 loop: CASSFAIDLPLHF. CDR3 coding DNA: TGCGCCAGCAGCTTTGCAATAGACTTACCCCTCCACTTT. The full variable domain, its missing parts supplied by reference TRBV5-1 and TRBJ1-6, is KAGVTQTPRYLIKTRGQQVTLSCSPISGHRSVSWYQQTPGQGLQFLFEYFSETQRNKGNFPGRFSGRQFSNSRSEMNVSTLELGDSALYLCASSFAIDLPLHFGNGTRLTVT.

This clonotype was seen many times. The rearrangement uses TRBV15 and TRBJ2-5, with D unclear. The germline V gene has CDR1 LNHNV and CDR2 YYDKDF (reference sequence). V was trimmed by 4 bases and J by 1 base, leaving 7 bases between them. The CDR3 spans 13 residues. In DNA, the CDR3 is TGTGCCACCAGCACCAGAAGCCAAGAGACCCAGTACTTC. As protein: CATSTRSQETQYF.

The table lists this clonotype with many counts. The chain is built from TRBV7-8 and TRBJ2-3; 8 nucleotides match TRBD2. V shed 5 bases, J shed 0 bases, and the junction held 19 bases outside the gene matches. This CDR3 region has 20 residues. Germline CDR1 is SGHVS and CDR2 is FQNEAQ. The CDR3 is CASSRLQTRGVSPSTDTQYF. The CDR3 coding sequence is TGTGCCAGCAGCCGCCTGCAGACGCGGGGGGTTTCCCCTAGCACAGATACGCAGTATTTT. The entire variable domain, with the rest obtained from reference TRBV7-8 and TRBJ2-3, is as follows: GAGVSQSPRYKVAKRGQDVALRCDPISGHVSLFWYQQALGQGPEFLTYFQNEAQLDKSGLPSDRFFAERPEGSVSTLKIQRTQQEDSAVYLCASSRLQTRGVSPSTDTQYFGPGTRLTVL.

This chain's CDR3 is CAWRQSSYNEQFF. For the CDR3, the DNA is TGTGCCTGGCGACAGAGCTCCTACAATGAGCAGTTCTTC. The V and J genes are TRBV30 and TRBJ2-1; possibly TRBD1 for D (5 bases). In germline, CDR1 is GTSNPN, CDR2 SVGIG (reference sequence). Trimming left V 5 bases short and J 0 bases short, with 8 bases between. The CDR3 extends over 13 amino acids.

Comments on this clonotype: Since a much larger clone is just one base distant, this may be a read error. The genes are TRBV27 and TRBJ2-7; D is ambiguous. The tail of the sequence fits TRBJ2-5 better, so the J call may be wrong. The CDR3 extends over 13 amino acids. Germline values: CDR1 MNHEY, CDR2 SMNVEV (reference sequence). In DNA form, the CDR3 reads TGTGCCAGCAGTTTATCGTTCTGGGAGACCCAGTACTTC. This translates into CASSLSFWETQYF.

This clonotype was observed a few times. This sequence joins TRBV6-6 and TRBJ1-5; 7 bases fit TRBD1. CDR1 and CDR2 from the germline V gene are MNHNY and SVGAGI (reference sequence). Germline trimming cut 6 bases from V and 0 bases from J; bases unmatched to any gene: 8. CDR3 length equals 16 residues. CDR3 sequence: CASRARGQNSNQPQHF. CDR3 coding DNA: TGTGCCAGCAGGGCGAGGGGGCAGAATAGCAATCAGCCCCAGCATTTT.

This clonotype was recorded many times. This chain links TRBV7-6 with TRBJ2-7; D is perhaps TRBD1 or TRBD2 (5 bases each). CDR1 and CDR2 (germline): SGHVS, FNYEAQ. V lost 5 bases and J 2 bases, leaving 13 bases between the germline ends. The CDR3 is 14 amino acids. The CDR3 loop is CASSPWRTTYEQYF. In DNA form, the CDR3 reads TGTGCCAGCAGCCCGTGGAGGACAACCTACGAGCAGTACTTC.

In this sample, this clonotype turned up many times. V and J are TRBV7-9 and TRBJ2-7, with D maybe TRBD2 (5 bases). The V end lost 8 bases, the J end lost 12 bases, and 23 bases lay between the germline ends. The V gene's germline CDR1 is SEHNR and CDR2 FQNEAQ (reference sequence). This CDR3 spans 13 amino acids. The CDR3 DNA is TGTGCCAGCGGATGGGAGACGGCGACGGAGAGGTACTTC. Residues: CASGWETATERYF.

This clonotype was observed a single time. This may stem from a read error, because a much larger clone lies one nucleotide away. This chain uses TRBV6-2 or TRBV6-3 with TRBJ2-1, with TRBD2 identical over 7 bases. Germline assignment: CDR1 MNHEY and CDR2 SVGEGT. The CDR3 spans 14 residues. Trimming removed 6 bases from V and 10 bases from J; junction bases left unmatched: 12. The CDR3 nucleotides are TGTGCCAGCAGATATCTAGCGGCGAGTTCCGAGCAGTTCTTC. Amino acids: CASRYLAASSEQFF.

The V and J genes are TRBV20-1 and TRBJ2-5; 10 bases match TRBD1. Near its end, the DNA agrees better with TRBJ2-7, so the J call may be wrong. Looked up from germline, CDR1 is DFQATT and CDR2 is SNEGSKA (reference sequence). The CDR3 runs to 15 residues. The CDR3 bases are TGCAGTGCTAGAGTCCCAGGACAGGGGGCCTACGAGCAGTACTTC. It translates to CSARVPGQGAYEQYF.

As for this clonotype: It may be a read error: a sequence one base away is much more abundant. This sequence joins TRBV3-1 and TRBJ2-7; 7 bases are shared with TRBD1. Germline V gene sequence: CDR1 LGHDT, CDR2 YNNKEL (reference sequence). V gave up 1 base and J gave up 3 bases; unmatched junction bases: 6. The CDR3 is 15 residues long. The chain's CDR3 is CASSQAPTGSYEQYF. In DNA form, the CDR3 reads TGTGCCAGCAGCCAAGCTCCGACAGGGAGCTACGAGCAGTACTTC.

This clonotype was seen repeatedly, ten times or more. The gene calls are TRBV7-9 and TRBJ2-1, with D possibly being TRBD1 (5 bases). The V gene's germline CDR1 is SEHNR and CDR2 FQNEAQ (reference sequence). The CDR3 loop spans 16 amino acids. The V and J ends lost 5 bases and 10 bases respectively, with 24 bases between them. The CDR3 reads CASSPYFGREIIEQFF. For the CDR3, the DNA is TGTGCCAGCAGCCCATATTTTGGCAGGGAAATCATCGAGCAGTTCTTC.

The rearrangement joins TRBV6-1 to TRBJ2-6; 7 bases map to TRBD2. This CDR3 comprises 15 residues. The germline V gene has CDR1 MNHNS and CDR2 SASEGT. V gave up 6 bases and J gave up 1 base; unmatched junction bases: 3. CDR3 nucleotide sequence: TGTGCCAGCAGGCGGGGGTGGTCTGGGGCCAACGTCCTGACTTTC. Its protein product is CASRRGWSGANVLTF.

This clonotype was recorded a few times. CDR3 DNA: TGTGCCAGCAGTTACTTTCAACCAGGGGCAGGAAACACTGAAGCTTTCTTT. Protein: CASSYFQPGAGNTEAFF. This chain connects TRBV6-2 or TRBV6-3 to TRBJ1-1; tentative D call: TRBD1 (6 bases). V was cut by 1 base and J by 2 bases, with 17 bases left in between. Germline V gene lookup returns CDR1 MNHEY and CDR2 SVGEGT. CDR3 length: 17 amino acids.

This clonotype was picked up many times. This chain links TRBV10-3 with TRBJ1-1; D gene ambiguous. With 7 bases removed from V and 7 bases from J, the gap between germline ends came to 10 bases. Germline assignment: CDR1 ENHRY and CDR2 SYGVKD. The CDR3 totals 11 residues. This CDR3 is CAIMTGDEAFF. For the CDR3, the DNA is TGTGCCATCATGACCGGAGATGAAGCTTTCTTT.

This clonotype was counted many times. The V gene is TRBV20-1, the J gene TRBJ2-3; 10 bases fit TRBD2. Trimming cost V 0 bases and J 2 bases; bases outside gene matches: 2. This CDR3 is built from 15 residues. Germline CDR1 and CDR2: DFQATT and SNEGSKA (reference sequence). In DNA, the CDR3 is TGCAGTGCTAGAGAACTAGCGGGGAACACAGATACGCAGTATTTT. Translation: CSARELAGNTDTQYF.